The following is a T cell receptor (beta chain) sequence with its context. Losses at the gene ends were 7 bases for V and 7 bases for J; bases not matched to a gene: 4. The germline V gene has CDR1 MNHNY and CDR2 SVGAGI (reference sequence). The CDR3 is 12 residues long. This specimen belongs to a study of OX40 agonist ivuxolimab in advanced cancers. TCRdb keeps only in-frame clones here, not all; method: immunoSEQ multiplex PCR. Counted here are some 45,000 clones, 84% occurring once; the ten biggest clones make up 2.6%. Source: CD4+ or CD8+ T cells sorted from blood, taken in a trial of the OX40 agonist ivuxolimab. The TCR comes from an adult with an advanced solid tumor such as melanoma, head and neck, liver or kidney cancer. The gene calls are TRBV6-6 and TRBJ1-2, with 9 bases aligning to TRBD1. In nucleotides, the CDR3 is TGTGCCAGCAAAACAGGGGGCGGTGGCTACACCTTC. Its translation: CASKTGGGGYTF.